A selection of T cell receptor beta chains follows, all from one sample in a study of blood T cells in healthy people across ages. Each CDR3 protein is one row after TCRdb ran MiXCR on the 5' RACE reads. The sample includes about 620,000 distinct CDR3 sequences, under 65% of them seen just once. The sequencing sample was made of blood. Receptors originate from a woman at least 80 years old in good health. Both conserved end residues are part of each CDR3. Fields, in order: CDR3 DNA, CDR3 protein, V gene, J gene, clone size, D gene. The D gene is left open where the match is weak. Clone size is given for some rows only: seen once, a few or many times, or a class if the clone is expanded.

TGTGCCAGCAGTTTATCCCGAGGGGGGACAACCGGGGAGCTGTTTTTT	CASSLSRGGTTGELFF	TRBV28	TRBJ2-2	-	-
TGTGCCAGCAGTTTATCGCTTACCCTAGTTACAGGCTACACCTTC	CASSLSLTLVTGYTF	TRBV27	TRBJ1-2	few	-
TGTGCCAGCAGCTTGCCCACAGGGAGCTATGGCTACACCTTC	CASSLPTGSYGYTF	TRBV5-4	TRBJ1-2	-	-
TGCAGTGCCCTCAGCGGGTTGCGCTACGAGCAGTACTTC	CSALSGLRYEQYF	TRBV20-1	TRBJ2-7	once	-
TGCGCCAGCAGCTTGGGTAGCCGGGAGCAGTTCTTC	CASSLGSREQFF	TRBV5-1	TRBJ2-1	-	-
TGTGCCAGCAGTTCCCGGACAGGGGCCTACAATGAGCAGTTCTTC	CASSSRTGAYNEQFF	TRBV12-3/TRBV12-4	TRBJ2-1	many	TRBD1
TGCAGTGCTCCCGTCTCGACTAGCGGGAGCCTCCGCACAGATACGCAGTATTTT	CSAPVSTSGSLRTDTQYF	TRBV20-1	TRBJ2-3	many	TRBD2
TGCAGTGCTCCAGCGCTAGGCACAGATACGCAGTATTTT	CSAPALGTDTQYF	TRBV20-1	TRBJ2-3	-	-
TGTGCCAGCAGTCGAGACTTGGGCACAGATACGCAGTATTTT	CASSRDLGTDTQYF	TRBV2	TRBJ2-3	many	-
TGTGCCAGCAGAAAGTTTCCCCGAGGGGACAGGGAAGGACGTGAGCAGTTCTTC	CASRKFPRGDREGREQFF	TRBV12-3/TRBV12-4	TRBJ2-1	-	TRBD1
TGCAGTGCTCCCCCAGCGGGGGACCTTTACAATGAGCAGTTCTTC	CSAPPAGDLYNEQFF	TRBV20-1	TRBJ2-1	many	TRBD2
TGTGCCAGCAGCTTCAGGCAGGGGGCTGACTATGGCTACACCTTC	CASSFRQGADYGYTF	TRBV11-3	TRBJ1-2	-	TRBD1
TGTGCCAGCAGTTATGTTTTGGGACACAACTATGGCTACACCTTC	CASSYVLGHNYGYTF	TRBV6-6	TRBJ1-2	-	-
TGTGCCAGCAGCTACGACAGCACTGAAGCTTTCTTT	CASSYDSTEAFF	TRBV11-1	TRBJ1-1	-	-
TGTGCCAGCAGTTTTCGGGCTCTTGGCGGGGAGCTGTTTTTT	CASSFRALGGELFF	TRBV28	TRBJ2-2	-	-
TGTGCCAGCAGTTACGCCGGACCCAGGGGTGAAAAACTGTTTTTT	CASSYAGPRGEKLFF	TRBV6-5	TRBJ1-4	-	-
TGTGCCAGCAGCTCCGCCCTGGGGGGCAAGGATACGCAGTATTTT	CASSSALGGKDTQYF	TRBV7-9	TRBJ2-3	-	-
TGTGCCAGCAGTGAAGGGACAGGGGCTGTGGGGGAGCTGTTTTTT	CASSEGTGAVGELFF	TRBV6-1	TRBJ2-2	-	TRBD1
TGTGCCAGCAGCTTGCCCCGGCAGGGACGCTATGGCTACACCTTC	CASSLPRQGRYGYTF	TRBV5-4	TRBJ1-2	-	-
TGCAGCGTTGAAGATCCTAAACCGGGACACCAATACGAGCAGTACTTC	CSVEDPKPGHQYEQYF	TRBV29-1	TRBJ2-7	-	-
TGTGCCAGTAGTATTGTAGCGGGGACCGACAATGAGCAGTTCTTC	CASSIVAGTDNEQFF	TRBV19	TRBJ2-1	-	TRBD2
TGTGCCAGCAGCCAAGGCGCGTATTTAACCCAAAACACCGGGGAGCTGTTTTTT	CASSQGAYLTQNTGELFF	TRBV3-1	TRBJ2-2	few	-
TGTGCCAGCAGTTTATCAGGCGATCTGACCTACGAGCAGTACTTC	CASSLSGDLTYEQYF	TRBV28	TRBJ2-7	once	-
TGCGCCAGCAGCGCACCCGAGAGCGGGGACTGCAATGAGCAGTTCTTC	CASSAPESGDCNEQFF	TRBV5-1	TRBJ2-1	few	TRBD2
TGCAGTGCCCCCGGGGGACGGATCACAGATACGCAGTATTTT	CSAPGGRITDTQYF	TRBV20-1	TRBJ2-3	many	-
TGTGCCAGCAGTGGCCCCGGGACAGGGAACGAGCAGTACTTC	CASSGPGTGNEQYF	TRBV6-6	TRBJ2-7	many	TRBD1
TGCAGCGTTGAGGGGACAGCGAAAAGCTCCTACGAGCAGTACTTC	CSVEGTAKSSYEQYF	TRBV29-1	TRBJ2-7	-	TRBD1
TGTGCCACCTCAGTTAGGGGAGTTGGTGAGCAGTTCTTC	CATSVRGVGEQFF	TRBV2	TRBJ2-1	-	-
TGTGCCAGCACCACGGGCGGAGCCGGTGCCGGGGAGCTGTTTTTT	CASTTGGAGAGELFF	TRBV12-3/TRBV12-4	TRBJ2-2	-	-
TGCAGTGCTCGACCTCTGGTCTGGGCTAGCGGGGATACCGGGGAGCTGTTTTTT	CSARPLVWASGDTGELFF	TRBV20-1	TRBJ2-2	-	TRBD2
TGTGCCAGCAGTTTATGGACAGGGCCAGCCGGGGAGCTGTTTTTT	CASSLWTGPAGELFF	TRBV28	TRBJ2-2	-	TRBD1
TGTGCCAGCGCAAATTCTGGCACAGATACGCAGTATTTT	CASANSGTDTQYF	TRBV28	TRBJ2-3	many	-
TGTGCCAGCAGCAAGGGACTAGCGGGAGTGGATACGCAGTATTTT	CASSKGLAGVDTQYF	TRBV3-1	TRBJ2-3	-	TRBD2
TGTACCATCTCGACCAACAATGAGCAGTTCTTC	CTISTNNEQFF	TRBV10-3	TRBJ2-1	-	-
TGTGCCAGCAGTTCCGGACAGGGAACTAACTATGGCTACACCTTC	CASSSGQGTNYGYTF	TRBV28	TRBJ1-2	-	TRBD1
TGTGCCAGCAGCTTTATGGACGGCACCTACGAGCAGTACTTC	CASSFMDGTYEQYF	TRBV7-9	TRBJ2-7	few	-
TGCAGTGCTGGACCCGGGACCCCAATTCCAAACACTGAAGCTTTCTTT	CSAGPGTPIPNTEAFF	TRBV20-1	TRBJ1-1	-	-